This T cell receptor beta chain was documented in a study of OX40 agonist ivuxolimab in advanced cancers. Study background: Patients with prior anti-PD-1, anti-PD-L1 or anti-CTLA-4 therapy were eligible; 35% to 45% had some. Partial responses occurred in Three dose-escalation patients, one with hepatocellular carcinoma and two with cutaneous melanoma.

With regard to this clone: The antigen is unknown.

The length of the CDR3 is 14 residues. Germline loops: CDR1 ENHRY, CDR2 SYGVKD. The V end lost 0 bases, the J end lost 7 bases, and 12 bases lay between the germline ends. Sequenced by immunoSEQ multiplex PCR; TCRdb stores in-frame clones only, minus some. This table has some 60,000 clones, about nine tenths appearing once. Study findings and constraints: The study found that CD8+ T cells averaged more expanded clones than CD4+.

J is TRBJ1-2 and V is TRBV10-3, with D uncertain. Material: CD4+ or CD8+ T cells sorted from blood, obtained in a trial of the OX40 agonist ivuxolimab. The receptor was isolated from an adult with an advanced solid tumor such as melanoma, head and neck, liver or kidney cancer. The CDR3 spells CAISESSQAGGYTF. The CDR3 DNA reads TGTGCCATCAGTGAGTCGTCTCAAGCCGGTGGCTACACCTTC.